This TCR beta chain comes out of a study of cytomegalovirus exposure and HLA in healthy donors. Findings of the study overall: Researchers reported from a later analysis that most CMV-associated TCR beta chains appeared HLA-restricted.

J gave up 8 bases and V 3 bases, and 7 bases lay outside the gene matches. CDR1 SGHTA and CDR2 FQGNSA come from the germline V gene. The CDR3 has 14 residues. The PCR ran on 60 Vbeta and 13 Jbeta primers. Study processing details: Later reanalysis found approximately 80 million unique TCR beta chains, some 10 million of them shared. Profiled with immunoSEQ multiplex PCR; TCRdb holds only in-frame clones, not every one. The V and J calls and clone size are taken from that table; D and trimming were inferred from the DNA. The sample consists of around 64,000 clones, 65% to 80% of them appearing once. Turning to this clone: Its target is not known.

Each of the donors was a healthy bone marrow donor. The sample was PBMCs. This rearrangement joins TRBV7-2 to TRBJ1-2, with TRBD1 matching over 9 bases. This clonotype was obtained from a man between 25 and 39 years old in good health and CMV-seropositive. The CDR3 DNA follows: TGTGCCAGCAGCTTGGCCGGGACAGGGAAGGGCTACACCTTC. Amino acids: CASSLAGTGKGYTF.